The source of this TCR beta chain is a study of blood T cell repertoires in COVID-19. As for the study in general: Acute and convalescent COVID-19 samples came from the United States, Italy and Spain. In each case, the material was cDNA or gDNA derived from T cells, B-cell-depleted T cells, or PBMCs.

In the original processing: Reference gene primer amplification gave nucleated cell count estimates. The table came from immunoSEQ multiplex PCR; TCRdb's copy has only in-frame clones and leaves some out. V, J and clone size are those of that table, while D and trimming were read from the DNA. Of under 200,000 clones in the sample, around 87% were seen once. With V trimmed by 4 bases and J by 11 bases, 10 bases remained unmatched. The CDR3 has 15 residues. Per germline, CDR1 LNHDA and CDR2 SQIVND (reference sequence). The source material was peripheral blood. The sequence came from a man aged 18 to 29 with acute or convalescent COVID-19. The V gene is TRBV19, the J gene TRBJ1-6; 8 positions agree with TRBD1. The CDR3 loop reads CASSTRQGIGAPLHF. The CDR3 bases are TGTGCCAGTAGTACTCGACAGGGGATCGGGGCACCCCTCCACTTT.